These 28 T cell receptor beta chains were sequenced from one sample in a study of blood T cell repertoires in COVID-19. Repertoires were generated with immunoSEQ multiplex PCR, while TCRdb's copy carries only in-frame clones and drops some. The sample holds 120,000 to 150,000 clones, 79% seen once. Material for sequencing was peripheral blood. The source is a man aged 50-59 years with active or convalescent COVID-19.

The chain couples TRBV19 to TRBJ1-4; tentative D call: TRBD1 (6 bases). In germline, CDR1 is LNHDA, CDR2 SQIVND (reference sequence). With 4 bases removed from V and 5 bases from J, the gap between germline ends came to 11 bases. This CDR3 is 14 amino acids long. CDR3 DNA sequence: TGTGCCAGTAGTAAACAGGGAAGCAATGAAAAACTGTTTTTT. This gives the protein CASSKQGSNEKLFF.

This clone showed up just once. The V gene is TRBV9, the J gene TRBJ2-7; 10 bases line up with TRBD2. Losses at the gene ends were 0 bases for V and 0 bases for J; bases not matched to a gene: 12. The length of the CDR3 is 19 residues. Germline lookup yields CDR1 SGDLS and CDR2 YYNGEE. CDR3 in DNA: TGTGCCAGCAGCGTAGACGCGGGACTAGCGACTCCGAGCTCCTACGAGCAGTACTTC. Residues: CASSVDAGLATPSSYEQYF.

This rearrangement joins TRBV9 to TRBJ1-2; maybe TRBD1 (6 bases). Trimming removed 3 bases from V and 0 bases from J, with 15 bases in between. Germline-derived CDR1 and CDR2 are SGDLS and YYNGEE. This CDR3 has 16 residues. CDR3 region: CASSGGGWGPNYGYTF. CDR3 bases: TGTGCCAGCAGCGGAGGGGGTTGGGGGCCTAACTATGGCTACACCTTC.

The CDR3 DNA sequence: TGTGCCAGCAGCCTATACAGGGGGACTGAAGCTTTCTTT. This sequence encodes CASSLYRGTEAFF. The chain recombines TRBV7-3 with TRBJ1-1, with 8 bases matching TRBD1. J was trimmed by 5 bases and V by 5 bases; bases with no gene match: 4. CDR1 and CDR2 (germline): SGHTA, FQGTGA. The CDR3 runs 13 residues.

In this sample, this clone turned up a few times. The V call is TRBV27, the J call TRBJ2-7; TRBD1 might be the D (6 bases). Germline CDR1 reads MNHEY; CDR2 reads SMNVEV (reference sequence). This CDR3 contains 16 residues. V lost 0 bases and J 0 bases, leaving 12 bases between the germline ends. The CDR3: CASSLSPTGISYEQYF. The CDR3 DNA reads as TGTGCCAGCAGTTTATCCCCAACAGGGATCTCCTACGAGCAGTACTTC.

The CDR3 DNA is TGCGCCAGCAGCTTCCTAGCGGGGCAAAATGAGCAGTTCTTC. Encoded protein: CASSFLAGQNEQFF. The rearrangement joins TRBV5-1 to TRBJ2-1, with TRBD2 matching 9 bases. Trimming cost V 2 bases and J 7 bases; bases outside gene matches: 4. CDR3 length: 14 residues. In germline, CDR1 is SGHRS, CDR2 YFSETQ.

The chain joins TRBV7-3 to TRBJ2-1; tentatively, D is TRBD2 (6 bases). Germline lookup yields CDR1 SGHTA and CDR2 FQGTGA. V was cut by 2 bases and J by 3 bases, with 8 bases left in between. This CDR3 has 14 residues. The CDR3 spells CASSLVADYNEQFF. CDR3 coding DNA: TGTGCCAGCAGCTTAGTAGCGGACTACAATGAGCAGTTCTTC. Supplemented by reference TRBV7-3 and TRBJ2-1, the full variable domain reads GAGVSQTPSNKVTEKGKYVELRCDPISGHTALYWYRQSLGQGPEFLIYFQGTGAADDSGLPNDRFFAVRPEGSVSTLKIQRTERGDSAVYLCASSLVADYNEQFFGPGTRLTVL.

This clone came up once. The chain employs TRBV4-1 and TRBJ1-1; 8 bases line up with TRBD1. Germline-derived CDR1 and CDR2 are MGHRA and YSYEKL. With V trimmed by 3 bases and J by 4 bases, 4 bases remained unmatched. The CDR3 spans 14 residues. The CDR3 loop is CASSQDREGTEAFF. DNA of the CDR3: TGCGCCAGCAGCCAGGACAGGGAGGGCACTGAAGCTTTCTTT.

The chain carries TRBV18 and TRBJ1-1; 8 bases are a match to TRBD1. CDR3 length: 15 amino acids. V trimming: 3 bases; J trimming: 1 base; junction bases outside the gene matches: 4. Germline CDR1 KGHSH, CDR2 LQKENI. This chain's CDR3 is CASSPGQAGNTEAFF. The CDR3 DNA sequence: TGTGCCAGCTCACCGGGACAGGCGGGGAACACTGAAGCTTTCTTT.

Written as DNA, the CDR3 is TGCAGCTACGGGGACACCGGGGAGCTGTTTTTT. The encoded protein is CSYGDTGELFF. The rearrangement links TRBV29-1 to TRBJ2-2; D may be TRBD2 (5 bases). V shed 8 bases and J shed 3 bases, with 7 bases lying between them. The CDR3 has 11 amino acids. CDR1 SQVTM and CDR2 ANQGSEA come from the germline V gene.

A word on this clone: A much larger clone lies one base from this, so it may be a read error. The genes are TRBV3-1 (or the pseudogene TRBV3-2) and TRBJ2-1; perhaps TRBD2 as D (6 bases). Trimming took off 0 bases at V and 0 bases at J, with 9 bases between the two ends. CDR3 size: 16 residues. Germline loops: CDR1 LGHDT, CDR2 YNNKEL (reference sequence). The CDR3: CASSQDSGSSYNEQFF. The DNA for the CDR3 is TGTGCCAGCAGCCAAGATAGCGGCAGCTCCTACAATGAGCAGTTCTTC.

J is TRBJ1-5 and V is TRBV5-8; no firm D call. Per the germline V gene, CDR1 is SGHTS and CDR2 is YDEGEE. The CDR3 loop spans 13 amino acids. V was trimmed by 5 bases and J by 5 bases, leaving 11 bases between them. The CDR3 DNA is TGTGCCAGCAGATCACGAGGCGATCAGCCCCAGCATTTT. This codes for CASRSRGDQPQHF.

This sequence joins TRBV25-1 and TRBJ2-1; D not resolved. The V end lost 4 bases, the J end lost 9 bases, and 10 bases lay between the germline ends. Germline V gives CDR1 MGHDK, CDR2 SYGVNS. The length of the CDR3 is 12 residues. The CDR3 DNA reads TGTGCCAGCAGTGCCTACCCGCGTGAGCAGTTCTTC. This encodes CASSAYPREQFF.

A note on this clone: In the same sample, other DNA sequences code for this CDR3. This chain joins TRBV18 and TRBJ2-1; D is undetermined. Trimming stripped 1 base from V and 4 bases from J, with 8 bases between. Germline V gene sequence: CDR1 KGHSH, CDR2 LQKENI. The CDR3 is 14 residues long. CDR3 sequence: CASSPLSSYNEQFF. The CDR3 coding sequence is TGTGCCAGCTCACCACTTTCGAGTTACAATGAGCAGTTCTTC.

The V call is TRBV13, the J call TRBJ2-5; TRBD1 matches 10 bases. Per the germline V gene, CDR1 is PRHDT and CDR2 is FYEKMQ (reference sequence). V gave up 4 bases and J gave up 5 bases; unmatched junction bases: 4. The CDR3 spans 14 residues. The CDR3 nucleotides read TGTGCCAGCAGCTCGGGACAGGGGTTTGAGACCCAGTACTTC. Its translation is CASSSGQGFETQYF.

This chain uses TRBV4-2 with TRBJ1-1; 10 positions match TRBD1. V shed 3 bases, J shed 4 bases, and the junction held 5 bases outside the gene matches. Germline lookup yields CDR1 LGHNA and CDR2 YNFKEQ. The CDR3 spans 15 residues. CDR3: CASSHGQGVATEAFF. The CDR3 DNA follows: TGTGCCAGCAGCCATGGACAGGGGGTCGCCACTGAAGCTTTCTTT.

The chain uses TRBV5-1 and TRBJ2-3; 12 nucleotides align to TRBD2. The trim removed 2 bases at V and 2 bases at J, leaving 3 bases unmatched. The CDR3 runs 16 residues. Germline CDR1 is SGHRS and CDR2 is YFSETQ. The CDR3: CASSFGLAGTTDTQYF. The CDR3 bases are TGCGCCAGCAGCTTCGGACTAGCGGGAACCACAGATACGCAGTATTTT.

This clone was seen once. The J gene is TRBJ2-1, the V gene TRBV6-2 or TRBV6-3; 10 bases are a match to TRBD2. V shed 2 bases and J 6 bases; nucleotides not matched to a gene: 7. Germline-derived CDR1 and CDR2 are MNHEY and SVGEGT. This CDR3 spans 16 amino acids. The CDR3 nucleotides are TGTGCCAGCAGTTACGCCTCAGCGGGAGGGGGCAATGAGCAGTTCTTC. Protein sequence: CASSYASAGGGNEQFF.

The chain uses TRBV9 and TRBJ2-5, with D possibly TRBD1 on 6 matching bases. V was clipped by 4 bases and J by 1 base, with 11 bases between them. This CDR3 region has 14 residues. Looked up from germline, CDR1 is SGDLS and CDR2 is YYNGEE. This chain's CDR3 is CASSTPGVQETQYF. CDR3 coding DNA: TGTGCCAGCAGCACACCAGGGGTCCAAGAGACCCAGTACTTC.

This clone was recorded a few times. The J gene is TRBJ2-3, the V gene TRBV29-1; 8 nucleotides match TRBD2. This CDR3 has 14 amino acids. Germline CDR1 reads SQVTM; CDR2 reads ANQGSEA. The V gene end was trimmed by 3 bases and the J gene end by 2 bases; junction bases not matched to a gene: 4. CDR3 protein: CSVDRGLDTDTQYF. CDR3 coding DNA: TGCAGCGTTGATAGGGGACTAGACACAGATACGCAGTATTTT.

The V gene is TRBV7-9, the J gene TRBJ2-1; 8 bases are shared with TRBD1. Per germline, CDR1 SEHNR and CDR2 FQNEAQ (reference sequence). The V and J ends lost 7 bases and 5 bases, in that order; junction bases with no gene match: 10. The CDR3 is 15 residues long. The CDR3 nucleotides read TGTGCCAGCACCGCACCGGGACAGGCCCACAATGAGCAGTTCTTC. Translating gives CASTAPGQAHNEQFF. Using reference TRBV7-9 and TRBJ2-1 for the parts outside the CDR3, the full variable domain is DTGVSQNPRHKITKRGQNVTFRCDPISEHNRLYWYRQTLGQGPEFLTYFQNEAQLEKSRLLSDRFSAERPKGSFSTLEIQRTEQGDSAMYLCASTAPGQAHNEQFFGPGTRLTVL.

The CDR3 sequence is CASSGGGADEQFF. CDR3 coding DNA: TGTGCCAGCAGCGGCGGAGGAGCGGATGAGCAGTTCTTC. The chain couples TRBV9 to TRBJ2-1, with D perhaps TRBD2 (5 bases). V dropped 3 bases and J dropped 8 bases, with 12 bases sitting between them. The germline V gene encodes CDR1 SGDLS and CDR2 YYNGEE. The CDR3 is 13 amino acids. The full variable domain, in which reference TRBV9 and TRBJ2-1 provide the parts outside the CDR3, is DSGVTQTPKHLITATGQRVTLRCSPRSGDLSVYWYQQSLDQGLQFLIQYYNGEERAKGNILERFSAQQFPDLHSELNLSSLELGDSALYFCASSGGGADEQFFGPGTRLTVL.

The chain employs TRBV28 and TRBJ1-2; a possible D gene is TRBD1 (5 bases). Germline values: CDR1 MDHEN, CDR2 SYDVKM. With 3 bases removed from V and 6 bases from J, the gap between germline ends came to 11 bases. This CDR3 region has 13 residues. The CDR3 region is CASSFRQGHGYTF. The CDR3, as DNA: TGTGCCAGCAGTTTTAGGCAGGGTCATGGCTACACCTTC.

The rearrangement uses TRBV29-1 and TRBJ2-7; 11 bases fit TRBD1. The germline CDR1 and CDR2 sequences are SQVTM and ANQGSEA. Trimming at V came to 0 bases and at J to 4 bases, leaving 5 bases not matched to a gene. The CDR3 is 15 residues long. CDR3 residues: CSVEENGQGAYEQYF. The CDR3 coding sequence is TGCAGCGTTGAAGAAAATGGACAGGGGGCTTACGAGCAGTACTTC.

The rearrangement uses TRBV6-1 and TRBJ1-3, with D maybe TRBD1 (5 bases). Looked up from germline, CDR1 is MNHNS and CDR2 is SASEGT. This CDR3 comprises 15 residues. V was trimmed by 1 base and J by 4 bases, leaving 11 bases between them. The CDR3 here is CASSEGETGGNTIYF. DNA of the CDR3: TGTGCCAGCAGTGAAGGGGAAACAGGAGGAAACACCATATATTTT.

This clone was picked up a small number of times. The V and J genes are TRBV5-1 and TRBJ2-7; 12 positions agree with TRBD2. The CDR3 spans 15 residues. The V gene's germline CDR1 is SGHRS and CDR2 YFSETQ. V dropped 0 bases and J dropped 7; count of bases not matched to a gene: 5. This CDR3 reads CASSLGLAGAGEQYF. CDR3 nucleotides: TGCGCCAGCAGCTTGGGACTAGCGGGAGCAGGTGAGCAGTACTTC.

CDR3 nucleotide sequence: TGTGCCAGCAGCCAAGAGGGAAGCGGTCCCTACGAGCAGTACTTC. Its protein is CASSQEGSGPYEQYF. The chain carries TRBV3-1 (or the pseudogene TRBV3-2) and TRBJ2-7; possible D gene TRBD2, 5 bases. V was pared by 0 bases and J by 2 bases, with 11 bases between. There are 15 residues in the CDR3. Germline CDR1 reads LGHDT; CDR2 reads YNNKEL (reference sequence).

The V and J genes are TRBV9 and TRBJ1-2, with D unclear. There are 14 residues in the CDR3. V was clipped by 0 bases and J by 2 bases, with 8 bases between them. The germline V gene has CDR1 SGDLS and CDR2 YYNGEE. The CDR3 region has the DNA TGTGCCAGCAGCGTAGCTGAACGGAACTATGGCTACACCTTC. This translates into CASSVAERNYGYTF.